These T cell receptor beta chains were read from a single sample in a study of blood T cell repertoires in COVID-19. Libraries were prepared by immunoSEQ multiplex PCR; TCRdb keeps only in-frame clonotypes and omits some of them. The sample includes tens of thousands of clones, over 70% of them seen just once. What was sequenced was peripheral blood. The source is a man aged 80 or over with acute or convalescent COVID-19. CDR3s include the opening cysteine and the closing phenylalanine or tryptophan.

CDR3: CASSPSGQGAESPLHF; V: TRBV4-2; J: TRBJ1-6
CDR3: CASSLHSYNTEAFF; V: TRBV6-5; J: TRBJ1-1
CDR3: CASVLQGFDNQPQHF; V: TRBV12-5; J: TRBJ1-5
CDR3: CASSLAMQGAGNEQFF; V: TRBV5-1; J: TRBJ2-1
CDR3: CASSHEGSGANVLTF; V: TRBV6-5; J: TRBJ2-6
CDR3: CASSRRGQGNTEAFF; V: TRBV7-2; J: TRBJ1-1
CDR3: CASSQEGRANTEAFF; V: TRBV3-1/TRBV3-2; J: TRBJ1-1
CDR3: CASSPSGGLDEQFF; V: TRBV7-3; J: TRBJ2-1
CDR3: CASSLNANLFDTDTQYF; V: TRBV7-3; J: TRBJ2-3
CDR3: CALSQGAGTEAFF; V: TRBV12-3/TRBV12-4; J: TRBJ1-1
CDR3: CASSQGSEGAQSYEQYF; V: TRBV3-1/TRBV3-2; J: TRBJ2-7
CDR3: CASTSGGSDTQYF; V: TRBV7-3; J: TRBJ2-3
CDR3: CASSKGQFSYEQYF; V: TRBV5-1; J: TRBJ2-7
CDR3: CASSLAPTPSGNTIYF; V: TRBV7-6; J: TRBJ1-3
CDR3: CASSLAAGDSYNSPLHF; V: TRBV7-9; J: TRBJ1-6
CDR3: CASSPPFRGTGELFF; V: TRBV18; J: TRBJ2-2
CDR3: CASSSTAGVNEKLFF; V: TRBV7-9; J: TRBJ1-4
CDR3: CASSLLAGGPGDTQYF; V: TRBV7-3; J: TRBJ2-3
CDR3: CASSAMTGGNQPQHF; V: TRBV2; J: TRBJ1-5
CDR3: CATQSGGVGNTIYF; V: TRBV7-8; J: TRBJ1-3
CDR3: CSVGQGAREAFF; V: TRBV29-1; J: TRBJ1-1
CDR3: CASSTGTKAKNIQYF; V: TRBV27; J: TRBJ2-4
CDR3: CASSRRSGTDTQYF; V: TRBV5-8; J: TRBJ2-3
CDR3: CASTQGTGNTIYF; V: TRBV6-5; J: TRBJ1-3
CDR3: CASREISGNTIYF; V: TRBV7-9; J: TRBJ1-3
CDR3: CAISGNGGTSESTDTQYF; V: TRBV10-3; J: TRBJ2-3
CDR3: CSVEEGLASSYNEQFF; V: TRBV29-1; J: TRBJ2-1
CDR3: CASSHDRNSNQPQHF; V: TRBV18; J: TRBJ1-5
CDR3: CASSSRSNYGYTF; V: TRBV5-1; J: TRBJ1-2
CDR3: CASSDPGTPTDTQYF; V: TRBV25-1; J: TRBJ2-3
CDR3: CASSQDRDQPQHF; V: TRBV3-1/TRBV3-2; J: TRBJ1-5
CDR3: CASSLVSGGLNEQFF; V: TRBV11-3; J: TRBJ2-1
CDR3: CASSFRGGYGYTF; V: TRBV27; J: TRBJ1-2
CDR3: CASSKEGRDGLAGGYNEQFF; V: TRBV21-1; J: TRBJ2-1
CDR3: CASSSGTSGANEQFF; V: TRBV5-1; J: TRBJ2-1
CDR3: CASSFRPQGNNEQFF; V: TRBV2; J: TRBJ2-1
CDR3: CASSLQGLEDGYTF; V: TRBV5-4; J: TRBJ1-2
CDR3: CASSKQGYEKLFF; V: TRBV2; J: TRBJ1-4
CDR3: CASRREHF; V: TRBV7-9; J: TRBJ2-5
CDR3: CASSPMGRVSNQPQHF; V: TRBV19; J: TRBJ1-5
CDR3: CASSTSPGVASYEQYF; V: TRBV13; J: TRBJ2-7
CDR3: CASSIGVGGLFNQPQHF; V: TRBV19; J: TRBJ1-5
CDR3: CASSLGPIRTGDSATEAFF; V: TRBV5-5; J: TRBJ1-1
CDR3: CASSLNRAYGYTF; V: TRBV12-3/TRBV12-4; J: TRBJ1-2
CDR3: CASGKGQTSGANVLTF; V: TRBV19; J: TRBJ2-6
CDR3: CASSLLGAAYEQYF; V: TRBV5-1; J: TRBJ2-7
CDR3: CASSLGHGVSNEKLFF; V: TRBV5-6; J: TRBJ1-4
CDR3: CASSQELGDKYF; V: TRBV3-1/TRBV3-2; J: TRBJ2-4
CDR3: CASGSGQGASGANVLTF; V: TRBV12-5; J: TRBJ2-6
CDR3: CASSPRQPLGYTF; V: TRBV12-3/TRBV12-4; J: TRBJ1-2
CDR3: CASSLMGTGRSEQYF; V: TRBV5-4; J: TRBJ2-7
CDR3: CASSIEVVNTEAFF; V: TRBV19; J: TRBJ1-1
CDR3: CASSLLSSTDTQYF; V: TRBV5-6; J: TRBJ2-3